The 29 T cell receptor beta chains in this list originate from one sample, sequenced in a study of cytomegalovirus exposure and HLA in healthy donors. Primers: 60 Vbeta forward and 13 Jbeta reverse. The method was immunoSEQ multiplex PCR; TCRdb's version includes in-frame clones alone and lacks a portion of them. This table holds hundreds of thousands of clones, approximately 80% found once. Sequenced material: PBMCs. The receptors were sampled from a girl aged 10-17 years in good health and CMV-seronegative.

This clone was detected only once. The chain has TRBV7-9 and TRBJ2-3, with a possible D match to TRBD1 (6 bases). The CDR3 spans 12 residues. From germline, CDR1 is SEHNR and CDR2 FQNEAQ (reference sequence). Trimming pared 8 bases from V and 11 bases from J, leaving 17 bases between. CDR3 nucleotide sequence: TGTGCCAGCTTGGGGGCCATGTGGGGGCAGTATTTT. Amino acid sequence: CASLGAMWGQYF. Full variable domain (outside the CDR3, taken from reference TRBV7-9 and TRBJ2-3): DTGVSQNPRHKITKRGQNVTFRCDPISEHNRLYWYRQTLGQGPEFLTYFQNEAQLEKSRLLSDRFSAERPKGSFSTLEIQRTEQGDSAMYLCASLGAMWGQYFGPGTRLTVL.

This clone occurred a few times. The J gene is TRBJ1-6, the V gene TRBV6-5; D possibly corresponds to TRBD1 (6 bases). The ends were cut back, 5 bases at V and 7 bases at J, with 9 bases in the middle. The CDR3 runs to 13 residues. Germline V gives CDR1 MNHEY, CDR2 SVGAGI. The chain's CDR3 is CASSRTANSPLHF. In nucleotides, the CDR3 is TGTGCCAGCAGTCGGACAGCAAATTCACCCCTCCACTTT.

This CDR3 reads CAIRHTNTGELFF. DNA of the CDR3: TGTGCCATACGACACACGAACACCGGGGAGCTGTTTTTT. The chain carries TRBV10-3 and TRBJ2-2; D is ambiguous. CDR1 ENHRY and CDR2 SYGVKD come from the germline V gene. The V and J ends lost 9 bases and 0 bases respectively, with 8 bases between them. This CDR3 region has 13 residues.

This sequence joins TRBV29-1 and TRBJ2-7, with 15 bases identical to TRBD2. Germline CDR1 reads SQVTM; CDR2 reads ANQGSEA. J gave up 2 bases and V 3 bases, and 5 bases lay outside the gene matches. The CDR3 sequence is 16 residues long. This chain's CDR3 is CSVDGTSGGTPYEQYF. The CDR3 DNA reads as TGCAGCGTTGATGGGACTAGCGGGGGGACCCCCTACGAGCAGTACTTC.

CDR3 sequence (DNA): TGTGCCAGCAGTTACTGGGTAGCGGGGAGGAATGAGCAGTTCTTC. Encoded protein: CASSYWVAGRNEQFF. The genes are TRBV6-5 and TRBJ2-1, with 8 bases lining up with TRBD2. CDR1 is MNHEY and CDR2 is SVGAGI in the germline V gene. Trimming cost V 1 base and J 7 bases; bases outside gene matches: 6. CDR3 length: 15 residues.

The V gene is TRBV19, the J gene TRBJ2-6; the D gene is possibly TRBD1 (6 bases). The CDR3 extends over 17 amino acids. Trimming took off 3 bases at V and 0 bases at J, with 12 bases between the two ends. Per germline, CDR1 LNHDA and CDR2 SQIVND (reference sequence). CDR3 sequence: CASSILGQISGANVLTF. As DNA, the CDR3 is TGTGCCAGTAGTATTCTCGGACAGATCTCTGGGGCCAACGTCCTGACTTTC.

J is TRBJ2-5 and V is TRBV6-5; D gene ambiguous. CDR1 is MNHEY, CDR2 SVGAGI, per germline. Trimming removed 0 bases from V and 2 bases from J, with 13 bases in between. This CDR3 is built from 16 residues. Written as DNA, the CDR3 is TGTGCCAGCAGTTACTCGCGGCTACCGAATCAAGAGACCCAGTACTTC. Translation gives CASSYSRLPNQETQYF.

The J gene is TRBJ1-1, the V gene TRBV6-5, with TRBD1 identical over 8 bases. CDR1 MNHEY and CDR2 SVGAGI come from the germline V gene. The CDR3 totals 12 residues. Unmatched junction bases numbered 7, after V lost 6 bases and J lost 10 bases. The CDR3 coding sequence is TGTGCCAGCAGCGACAGGGGTTTTGTAGCTTTCTTT. Encoded protein: CASSDRGFVAFF.

The chain carries TRBV27 and TRBJ1-2, with TRBD1 identical over 10 bases. J gave up 8 bases and V 6 bases, and 15 bases lay outside the gene matches. Per germline, CDR1 MNHEY and CDR2 SMNVEV (reference sequence). The length of the CDR3 is 16 residues. The CDR3 sequence is CASSSPGQGWESGYTF. The CDR3 DNA follows: TGTGCCAGCAGCTCGCCGGGACAGGGGTGGGAGTCGGGCTACACCTTC.

This rearrangement joins TRBV30 to TRBJ1-1; TRBD1 aligns across 7 bases. Germline V gene sequence: CDR1 GTSNPN, CDR2 SVGIG (reference sequence). V shed 5 bases, J shed 11 bases, and the junction held 8 bases outside the gene matches. This CDR3 spans 11 amino acids. The DNA for the CDR3 is TGTGCCTGGGGAACCTCAGGGGGTGCTTTCTTT. Residues: CAWGTSGGAFF.

This chain links TRBV28 with TRBJ1-1; 8 bases are a match to TRBD1. J was trimmed by 4 bases and V by 8 bases; bases with no gene match: 9. The CDR3 runs to 14 residues. The germline V gene has CDR1 MDHEN and CDR2 SYDVKM. CDR3 DNA: TGTGCCAGCCGCGGACAGGGTCGAGGCACTGAAGCTTTCTTT. It specifies CASRGQGRGTEAFF. The complete variable domain, with remaining parts taken from reference TRBV28 and TRBJ1-1, reads DVKVTQSSRYLVKRTGEKVFLECVQDMDHENMFWYRQDPGLGLRLIYFSYDVKMKEKGDIPEGYSVSREKKERFSLILESASTNQTSMYLCASRGQGRGTEAFFGQGTRLTVV.

The CDR3 sequence: CATSRVMTGEGYTF. The CDR3 nucleotides read TGTGCCACCAGCAGAGTCATGACAGGTGAAGGCTACACCTTC. This sequence joins TRBV15 and TRBJ1-2, with TRBD1 as a possible D gene (6 bases). Germline CDR1 reads LNHNV; CDR2 reads YYDKDF (reference sequence). The V and J ends lost 1 base and 8 bases respectively, with 14 bases between them. The CDR3 length is 14 residues.

The chain joins TRBV13 to TRBJ1-3; the D gene is possibly TRBD1 (6 bases). V lost 5 bases and J 3 bases, leaving 14 bases between the germline ends. The CDR3 is 15 residues long. Looked up from germline, CDR1 is PRHDT and CDR2 is FYEKMQ (reference sequence). Here the CDR3 DNA reads TGTGCCAGCAGCGTGGGCAGGGGTCGTGGAAACACCATATATTTT. This sequence encodes CASSVGRGRGNTIYF. Based on the CDR3 plus reference TRBV13 and TRBJ1-3, the full variable domain is AAGVIQSPRHLIKEKRETATLKCYPIPRHDTVYWYQQGPGQDPQFLISFYEKMQSDKGSIPDRFSAQQFSDYHSELNMSSLELGDSALYFCASSVGRGRGNTIYFGEGSWLTVV.

The chain is built from TRBV29-1 and TRBJ2-7; 8 nucleotides align to TRBD1. The ends lost 3 bases at V and 2 bases at J; junction bases unmatched: 15. Germline V lookup: CDR1 SQVTM, CDR2 ANQGSEA. The CDR3 totals 17 residues. CDR3 residues: CSVEAGFGRGRPYEQYF. CDR3 coding DNA: TGCAGCGTTGAGGCGGGGTTCGGCAGGGGGCGCCCCTACGAGCAGTACTTC.

There are a few counts of this clone. This chain links TRBV15 with TRBJ2-7, with a tentative D call TRBD1 (6 bases). Trimming took 5 bases from V and 5 from J, leaving 13 bases between them. This CDR3 is 13 amino acids long. The V gene's germline CDR1 is LNHNV and CDR2 YYDKDF (reference sequence). The chain's CDR3 is CATSLGRGNEQYF. The CDR3 nucleotides are TGTGCCACCAGCTTAGGAAGGGGGAACGAGCAGTACTTC.

This clone was seen once. The chain carries TRBV30 and TRBJ2-1; 10 bases match TRBD1. CDR1 and CDR2 from the germline V gene are GTSNPN and SVGIG (reference sequence). The V and J ends lost 4 bases and 8 bases, in that order; junction bases with no gene match: 14. The CDR3 contains 16 residues. The CDR3 spells CAWNPIDRGLAHEQFF. Here the CDR3 DNA reads TGTGCCTGGAACCCTATCGACAGGGGGCTGGCCCATGAGCAGTTCTTC.

This chain connects TRBV19 to TRBJ1-1; D remains unclear. The V and J ends lost 4 bases and 0 bases respectively, with 3 bases between them. Germline V lookup: CDR1 LNHDA, CDR2 SQIVND (reference sequence). The CDR3 runs to 12 residues. DNA of the CDR3: TGTGCCAGTAGTAGCGTGAACACTGAAGCTTTCTTT. As protein: CASSSVNTEAFF.

This clone was observed once. The chain combines TRBV9 with TRBJ2-2; D not certain. Germline assignment: CDR1 SGDLS and CDR2 YYNGEE. This CDR3 contains 17 residues. Trimming stripped 1 base from V and 1 base from J, with 14 bases between. The CDR3 bases are TGTGCCAGCAGCGTATTCGGCACCCCGGGGAACACCGGGGAGCTGTTTTTT. It yields the protein CASSVFGTPGNTGELFF.

V and J are TRBV19 and TRBJ1-5; TRBD1 aligns across 8 bases. Germline trimming cut 6 bases from V and 7 bases from J; bases unmatched to any gene: 5. Germline CDR1 is LNHDA and CDR2 is SQIVND (reference sequence). The CDR3 is 13 residues long. The CDR3 protein is CASRDRDKQPQHF. The CDR3 region has the DNA TGTGCCAGTAGGGACAGGGATAAACAGCCCCAGCATTTT.

This chain joins TRBV4-3 and TRBJ2-7; D is possibly TRBD2 (6 bases). V dropped 4 bases and J dropped 0 bases, with 13 bases sitting between them. This CDR3 has 15 residues. CDR1 and CDR2 from the germline V gene are LGHNA and YSLEER. The CDR3 loop is CASSPRDSSSYEQYF. The CDR3 DNA reads as TGCGCCAGCAGCCCCCGGGACTCAAGCTCCTACGAGCAGTACTTC.

Notes on this clone: The sample carries other DNA sequences with the same CDR3. The chain is built from TRBV6-5 and TRBJ2-7, with D perhaps TRBD1 (6 bases). In germline, CDR1 is MNHEY, CDR2 SVGAGI. Trimming removed 3 bases from V and 0 bases from J, with 9 bases in between. This CDR3 is built from 14 residues. The CDR3 spells CASSYGTNSYEQYF. The DNA for the CDR3 is TGTGCCAGCAGTTATGGGACAAACTCCTACGAGCAGTACTTC.

This clone came up once. This chain connects TRBV7-8 to TRBJ2-7; a weak D match, TRBD1 (6 bases). This CDR3 is 15 amino acids long. Between the trimmed V and J ends, which lost 5 bases and 6 bases, there was a span of 20 bases. CDR1 and CDR2 (germline): SGHVS, FQNEAQ. Written as DNA, the CDR3 is TGTGCCAGCAGCCTCCGGACAGACACCTCCGGCGAGCAGTACTTC. As protein: CASSLRTDTSGEQYF. Using reference TRBV7-8 and TRBJ2-7 for the parts outside the CDR3, the full variable domain is GAGVSQSPRYKVAKRGQDVALRCDPISGHVSLFWYQQALGQGPEFLTYFQNEAQLDKSGLPSDRFFAERPEGSVSTLKIQRTQQEDSAVYLCASSLRTDTSGEQYFGPGTRLTVT.

This sequence joins TRBV9 and TRBJ2-2, with TRBD2 identical over 8 bases. The CDR3 is 16 amino acids. CDR1 and CDR2 from the germline V gene are SGDLS and YYNGEE. After removal of 0 bases from V and 5 bases from J, the junction contained 6 bases not matched to a gene. The CDR3 sequence is CASSVDNSGVTGELFF. CDR3 bases: TGTGCCAGCAGCGTAGATAATAGCGGGGTTACCGGGGAGCTGTTTTTT.

The gene calls are TRBV19 and TRBJ2-3; possibly TRBD1 for D (7 bases). The CDR3 loop spans 16 amino acids. With 10 bases removed from V and 4 bases from J, the gap between germline ends came to 24 bases. The germline gives CDR1 LNHDA, CDR2 SQIVND (reference sequence). The CDR3 bases are TGTGCCACCTCGACCCCGGGAGACAGGGAGGCAGATACGCAGTATTTT. This codes for CATSTPGDREADTQYF.

The genes are TRBV28 and TRBJ1-1, with D tentatively TRBD1 (5 bases). With 3 bases removed from V and 4 bases from J, the gap between germline ends came to 12 bases. CDR3 size: 14 residues. Germline assignment: CDR1 MDHEN and CDR2 SYDVKM. CDR3 bases: TGTGCCAGCAGTTTGTGGCGGGGGACCACTGAAGCTTTCTTT. This encodes CASSLWRGTTEAFF.

The chain has TRBV5-5 and TRBJ1-2; the D is unclear. Trimming took 7 bases from V and 2 from J, leaving 6 bases between them. This CDR3 comprises 11 residues. From germline, CDR1 is SGHKS and CDR2 YYEKEE (reference sequence). This chain's CDR3 is CASERNYGYTF. For the CDR3, the DNA is TGTGCCAGCGAGAGGAACTATGGCTACACCTTC.

The genes are TRBV4-2 and TRBJ1-2; no clear D gene. Per germline, CDR1 LGHNA and CDR2 YNFKEQ. The V gene lost 0 bases and the J gene lost 1 base, with 6 bases spanning the gap. The CDR3 covers 14 residues. As DNA, the CDR3 is TGTGCCAGCAGCCAAGATCTAAATAACTATGGCTACACCTTC. Protein sequence: CASSQDLNNYGYTF.

The rearrangement uses TRBV28 and TRBJ2-7; tentatively, D is TRBD1 (6 bases). Trimming removed 4 bases at V and 2 bases at J, with 15 bases between. Germline CDR1 and CDR2: MDHEN and SYDVKM. The CDR3 is 15 amino acids. This CDR3 reads CASSSGQLGPYEQYF. In nucleotides, the CDR3 is TGTGCCAGCAGTTCAGGACAGCTTGGGCCCTACGAGCAGTACTTC.

V usage is TRBV4-2 and J usage is TRBJ2-3; TRBD2 agrees at 7 bases. The germline gives CDR1 LGHNA, CDR2 YNFKEQ. V shed 4 bases, J shed 6 bases, and the junction held 13 bases outside the gene matches. This CDR3 spans 16 amino acids. CDR3 DNA sequence: TGTGCCAGCAGCCCCCGACTGCGCGGGAGAATGGATACGCAGTATTTT. Protein product: CASSPRLRGRMDTQYF.